The 18 T cell receptor beta chains below all came from one sample that was sequenced in a study of tumour-infiltrating T cells in Burkitt lymphoma (dated by TCRdb to the early 2020s). To prepare the library, the immunoSEQ multiplex PCR assay was applied. The table comes from immuneACCESS by way of TCRdb, which keeps in-frame sequences with V and J called. Part of the clones is missing from these tables; in studies checked, under half for an unresolved V gene and the rest for unknown reasons. Present in this sample are about 13,000 clones, roughly 85% of which were seen just once. The ten largest clones add up to approximately 1.5% of the sample. The specimen was tumor tissue. These receptors all stem from a human donor with diffuse large B-cell lymphoma.

The V gene is TRBV7-2, the J gene TRBJ1-3, with 10 bases identical to TRBD1. This CDR3 region has 16 residues. J lost 3 bases, V lost 3 bases, and 5 bases had no gene match. Germline lookup yields CDR1 SGHTA and CDR2 FQGNSA. CDR3 in amino acids: CASSFRQGADGNTIYF. In nucleotides, the CDR3 is TGTGCCAGCAGCTTCAGACAGGGGGCGGATGGAAACACCATATATTTT.

In nucleotides, the CDR3 is TGTGCCAGCAGTGAAGCCCGTTTTATCGGGCCCTACGAGCAGTACTTC. This translates into CASSEARFIGPYEQYF. The chain joins TRBV6-1 to TRBJ2-7; D not certain. Germline V CDR1 and CDR2: MNHNS, SASEGT. There are 16 residues in the CDR3. Between the trimmed V and J ends, which lost 0 bases and 2 bases, there was a span of 14 bases.

V gene TRBV7-9 combines with J gene TRBJ2-7; D is undetermined. Trimming removed 1 base from V and 0 bases from J, with 16 bases in between. The CDR3 spans 17 residues. In germline, CDR1 is SEHNR, CDR2 FQNEAQ (reference sequence). The CDR3 bases are TGTGCCAGCAGCTTAGTTGGTGCAGGACCGAGCTCCTACGAGCAGTACTTC. This sequence encodes CASSLVGAGPSSYEQYF.

V usage is TRBV19 and J usage is TRBJ2-5, with 11 bases matching TRBD1. The CDR3 consists of 15 residues. V gave up 4 bases and J gave up 5 bases; unmatched junction bases: 6. CDR1 is LNHDA, CDR2 SQIVND, per germline (reference sequence). CDR3 DNA sequence: TGTGCCAGTAGTAGCGGACAGGGGGCTAGGGAGACCCAGTACTTC. Translation: CASSSGQGARETQYF.

The gene calls are TRBV11-2 and TRBJ2-7; maybe TRBD1 (7 bases). There are 11 residues in the CDR3. V was clipped by 4 bases and J by 7 bases, with 8 bases between them. The germline V gene encodes CDR1 SGHAT and CDR2 FQNNGV. The CDR3 DNA reads TGTGCCAGCAGCTCAGGGGGGGAGCAGTACTTC. This encodes CASSSGGEQYF.

This chain connects TRBV29-1 to TRBJ2-5; no reliable D call. This CDR3 has 10 amino acids. The germline CDR1 and CDR2 sequences are SQVTM and ANQGSEA. V was shortened by 4 bases and J by 6 bases, with 6 bases between the two germline ends. CDR3 in DNA: TGCAGCGTTGCTACAAAGACCCAGTACTTC. It codes for CSVATKTQYF.

This chain connects TRBV13 to TRBJ2-7; TRBD1 aligns across 10 bases. There are 15 residues in the CDR3. Germline V gene sequence: CDR1 PRHDT, CDR2 FYEKMQ (reference sequence). The ends lost 5 bases at V and 2 bases at J; junction bases unmatched: 6. CDR3 amino acids: CASSQDGQGAYEQYF. The CDR3, as DNA: TGTGCCAGCAGCCAAGACGGACAGGGGGCCTACGAGCAGTACTTC.

The chain couples TRBV27 to TRBJ1-1; D gene unclear. V lost 3 bases, J lost 3 bases, and 11 bases lay in between. CDR1 is MNHEY and CDR2 is SMNVEV in the germline V gene (reference sequence). This CDR3 spans 14 amino acids. The CDR3 region is CASSFGEADTEAFF. The CDR3 DNA follows: TGTGCCAGCAGTTTTGGAGAGGCGGACACTGAAGCTTTCTTT.

The rearrangement links TRBV10-3 to TRBJ2-1; D is possibly TRBD1 (5 bases). The CDR3 totals 13 residues. V lost 2 bases and J 5 bases, leaving 7 bases between the germline ends. Germline CDR1 reads ENHRY; CDR2 reads SYGVKD. The CDR3 bases are TGTGCCATCAGTGAGGGGGCCAACAATGAGCAGTTCTTC. It yields the protein CAISEGANNEQFF.

The V gene is TRBV6-6, the J gene TRBJ1-1; 7 nucleotides line up with TRBD1. CDR1 and CDR2 (germline): MNHNY, SVGAGI (reference sequence). The CDR3 is made up of 14 amino acids. Germline trimming cut 6 bases from V and 0 bases from J; bases unmatched to any gene: 4. DNA for the CDR3: TGTGCCAGCAGCCCAGGGGGTATGAACACTGAAGCTTTCTTT. It specifies CASSPGGMNTEAFF.

The chain carries TRBV2 and TRBJ2-1; D call uncertain. The CDR3 consists of 15 residues. Germline V lookup: CDR1 SNHLY, CDR2 FYNNEI. The V end was cut by 5 bases, the J end by 8 bases, with 19 bases between. The CDR3 reads CASSPSDSIVDEQFF. CDR3 in DNA: TGTGCCAGCAGTCCCTCTGATTCGATAGTGGATGAGCAGTTCTTC.

This clone appeared a single time. The rearrangement joins TRBV28 to TRBJ1-2; D possibly corresponds to TRBD1 (5 bases). The CDR3 is made up of 13 amino acids. Germline V gives CDR1 MDHEN, CDR2 SYDVKM. V shed 6 bases and J shed 6 bases, with 14 bases lying between them. This CDR3 is CASSPGGLDGYTF. CDR3 nucleotides: TGTGCCAGCAGCCCTGGGGGTTTGGATGGCTACACCTTC.

The CDR3 reads CSVPSPNEQFF. The CDR3 region has the DNA TGCAGTGTACCTAGCCCCAATGAGCAGTTCTTC. This chain uses TRBV20-1 with TRBJ2-1; perhaps TRBD2 as D (5 bases). The germline V gene encodes CDR1 DFQATT and CDR2 SNEGSKA (reference sequence). V lost 7 bases and J lost 6, with 10 bases in between. This CDR3 contains 11 residues.

This clone was counted once. The chain carries TRBV29-1 and TRBJ2-6; D not certain. The CDR3 loop spans 14 amino acids. With 0 bases removed from V and 1 base from J, the gap between germline ends came to 4 bases. The germline V gene encodes CDR1 SQVTM and CDR2 ANQGSEA. The CDR3 nucleotides read TGCAGCGTTGAAGAGTTGTCTGGGGCCAACGTCCTGACTTTC. As protein: CSVEELSGANVLTF. The full variable domain, in which reference TRBV29-1 and TRBJ2-6 provide the parts outside the CDR3, is SAVISQKPSRDICQRGTSLTIQCQVDSQVTMMFWYRQQPGQSLTLIATANQGSEATYESGFVIDKFPISRPNLTFSTLTVSNMSPEDSSIYLCSVEELSGANVLTFGAGSRLTVL.

The chain recombines TRBV6-1 with TRBJ2-7, with 8 bases identical to TRBD1. Trimming removed 8 bases from V and 3 bases from J; junction bases left unmatched: 6. CDR1 and CDR2 from the germline V gene are MNHNS and SASEGT. The CDR3 has 13 amino acids. This chain's CDR3 is CASSDRGSYEQYF. CDR3 coding DNA: TGTGCCAGCTCTGACAGGGGAAGCTACGAGCAGTACTTC.

The rearrangement joins TRBV4-3 to TRBJ2-3, with 9 positions matching TRBD2. The CDR3 consists of 17 residues. The germline V gene has CDR1 LGHNA and CDR2 YSLEER. V shed 2 bases and J 6 bases; nucleotides not matched to a gene: 12. CDR3 sequence reads: CASSQSPRSGGADTQYF. Here the CDR3 DNA reads TGCGCCAGCAGCCAATCACCTCGTAGCGGGGGTGCGGATACGCAGTATTTT.

This clone was observed a single time. This chain connects TRBV2 to TRBJ2-4; D gene unclear. Germline lookup yields CDR1 SNHLY and CDR2 FYNNEI. The CDR3 spans 13 residues. V dropped 7 bases and J dropped 0 bases, with 7 bases sitting between them. The CDR3 sequence: CASKELAKNIQYF. The CDR3 bases are TGTGCCAGCAAGGAGCTAGCCAAAAACATTCAGTACTTC.

V and J are TRBV5-8 and TRBJ1-1; D not resolved. The CDR3 covers 17 residues. V was cut by 1 base and J by 1 base, with 17 bases left in between. CDR1 SGHTS and CDR2 YDEGEE come from the germline V gene. The DNA of the CDR3 is TGTGCCAGCAGCTTGATCCGGACGTCGAATGCGAACACTGAAGCTTTCTTT. It codes for CASSLIRTSNANTEAFF.